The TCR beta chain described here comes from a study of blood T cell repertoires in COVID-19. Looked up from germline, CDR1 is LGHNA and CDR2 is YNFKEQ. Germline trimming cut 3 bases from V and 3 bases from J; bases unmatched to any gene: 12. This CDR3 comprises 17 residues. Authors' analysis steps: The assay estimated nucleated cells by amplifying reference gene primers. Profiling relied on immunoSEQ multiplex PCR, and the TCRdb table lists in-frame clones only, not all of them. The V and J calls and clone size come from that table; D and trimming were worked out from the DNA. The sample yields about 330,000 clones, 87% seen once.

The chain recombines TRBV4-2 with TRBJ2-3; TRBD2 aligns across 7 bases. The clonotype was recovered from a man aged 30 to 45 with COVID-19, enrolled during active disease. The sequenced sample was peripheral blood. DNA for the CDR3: TGTGCCAGCAGCCAGGGGAGCGGGGAAATCCGGACAGATACGCAGTATTTT. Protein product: CASSQGSGEIRTDTQYF.